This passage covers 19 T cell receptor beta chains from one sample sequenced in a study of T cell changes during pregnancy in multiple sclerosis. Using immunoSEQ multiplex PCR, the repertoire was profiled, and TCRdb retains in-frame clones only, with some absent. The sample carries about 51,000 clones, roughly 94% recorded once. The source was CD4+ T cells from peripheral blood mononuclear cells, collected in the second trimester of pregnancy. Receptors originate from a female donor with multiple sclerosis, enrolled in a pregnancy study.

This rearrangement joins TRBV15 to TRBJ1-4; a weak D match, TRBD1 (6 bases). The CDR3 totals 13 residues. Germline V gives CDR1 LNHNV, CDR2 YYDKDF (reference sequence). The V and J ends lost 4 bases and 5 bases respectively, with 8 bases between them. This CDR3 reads CATSIGQNEKLFF. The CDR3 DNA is TGTGCCACCAGCATAGGACAGAATGAAAAACTGTTTTTT.

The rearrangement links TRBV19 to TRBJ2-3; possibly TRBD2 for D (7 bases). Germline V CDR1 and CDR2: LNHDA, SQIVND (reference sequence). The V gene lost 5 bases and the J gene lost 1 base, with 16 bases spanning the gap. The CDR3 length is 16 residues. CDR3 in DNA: TGTGCCAGTAGTCCCTTAACCGGGGGGCGCACAGATACGCAGTATTTT. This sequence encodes CASSPLTGGRTDTQYF.

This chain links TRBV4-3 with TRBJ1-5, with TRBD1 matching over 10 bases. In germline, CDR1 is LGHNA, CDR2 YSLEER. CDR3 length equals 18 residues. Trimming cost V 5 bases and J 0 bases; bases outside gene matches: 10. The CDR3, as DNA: TGCGCCAGCAGCAAGACAGGGGGCGCGGGGAATAGCAATCAGCCCCAGCATTTT. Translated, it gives CASSKTGGAGNSNQPQHF.

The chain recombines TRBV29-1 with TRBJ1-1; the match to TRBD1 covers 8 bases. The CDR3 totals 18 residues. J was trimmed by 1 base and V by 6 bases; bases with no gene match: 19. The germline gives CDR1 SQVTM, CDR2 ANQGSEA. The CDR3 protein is CSVGYLGGPTGANTEAFF. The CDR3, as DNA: TGCAGCGTGGGGTATTTGGGGGGGCCGACAGGGGCGAACACTGAAGCTTTCTTT. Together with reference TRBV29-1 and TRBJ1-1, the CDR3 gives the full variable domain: SAVISQKPSRDICQRGTSLTIQCQVDSQVTMMFWYRQQPGQSLTLIATANQGSEATYESGFVIDKFPISRPNLTFSTLTVSNMSPEDSSIYLCSVGYLGGPTGANTEAFFGQGTRLTVV.

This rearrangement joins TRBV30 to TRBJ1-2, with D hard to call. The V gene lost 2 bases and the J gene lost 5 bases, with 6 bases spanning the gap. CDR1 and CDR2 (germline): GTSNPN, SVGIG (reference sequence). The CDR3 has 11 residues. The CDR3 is CAWSSVYGYTF. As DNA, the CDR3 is TGTGCCTGGAGTTCCGTTTATGGCTACACCTTC.

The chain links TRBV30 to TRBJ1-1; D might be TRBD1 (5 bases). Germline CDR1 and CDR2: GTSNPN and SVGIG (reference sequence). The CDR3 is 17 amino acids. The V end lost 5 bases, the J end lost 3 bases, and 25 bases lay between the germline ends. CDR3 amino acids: CAWHRSLRAWRDTEAFF. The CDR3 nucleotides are TGTGCCTGGCACCGTAGCCTCAGGGCTTGGAGGGACACTGAAGCTTTCTTT.

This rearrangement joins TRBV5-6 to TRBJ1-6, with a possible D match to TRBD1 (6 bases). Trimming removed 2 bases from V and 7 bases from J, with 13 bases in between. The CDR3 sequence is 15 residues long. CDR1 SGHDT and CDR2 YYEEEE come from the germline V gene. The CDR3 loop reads CASSLVGAGNSPLHF. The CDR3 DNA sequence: TGTGCCAGCAGCTTAGTGGGGGCTGGGAATTCACCCCTCCACTTT.

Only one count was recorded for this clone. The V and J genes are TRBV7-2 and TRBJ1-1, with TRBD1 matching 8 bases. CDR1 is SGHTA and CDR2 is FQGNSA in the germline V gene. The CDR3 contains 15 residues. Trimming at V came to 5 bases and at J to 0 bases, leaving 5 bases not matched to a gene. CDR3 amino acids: CASSISTGVNTEAFF. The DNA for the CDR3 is TGTGCCAGCAGCATATCGACAGGGGTGAACACTGAAGCTTTCTTT.

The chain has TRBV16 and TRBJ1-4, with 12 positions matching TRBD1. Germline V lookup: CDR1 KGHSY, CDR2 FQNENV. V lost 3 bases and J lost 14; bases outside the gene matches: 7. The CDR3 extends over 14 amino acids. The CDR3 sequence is CASSQLWDRGRLFF. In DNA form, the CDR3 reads TGTGCCAGCAGCCAGCTTTGGGACAGGGGGCGTCTGTTTTTT.

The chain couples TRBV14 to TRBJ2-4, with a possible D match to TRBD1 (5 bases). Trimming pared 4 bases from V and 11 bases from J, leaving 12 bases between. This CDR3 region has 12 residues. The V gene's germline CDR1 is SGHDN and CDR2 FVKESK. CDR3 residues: CASSPKGVVQYF. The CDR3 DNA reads TGTGCCAGCAGCCCTAAAGGGGTCGTTCAGTACTTC. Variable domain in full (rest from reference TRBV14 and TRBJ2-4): EAGVTQFPSHSVIEKGQTVTLRCDPISGHDNLYWYRRVMGKEIKFLLHFVKESKQDESGMPNNRFLAERTGGTYSTLKVQPAELEDSGVYFCASSPKGVVQYFGAGTRLSVL.

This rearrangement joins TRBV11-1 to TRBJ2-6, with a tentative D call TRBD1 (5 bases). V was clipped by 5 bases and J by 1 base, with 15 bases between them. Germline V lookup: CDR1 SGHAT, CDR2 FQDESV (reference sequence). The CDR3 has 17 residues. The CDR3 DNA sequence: TGTGCCAGCAGCACCTACGGACAAGGGTCTGGGGCCAACGTCCTGACTTTC. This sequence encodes CASSTYGQGSGANVLTF.

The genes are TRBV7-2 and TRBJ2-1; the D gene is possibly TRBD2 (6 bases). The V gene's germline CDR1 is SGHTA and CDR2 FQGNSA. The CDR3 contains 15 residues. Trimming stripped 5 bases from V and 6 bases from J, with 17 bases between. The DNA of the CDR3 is TGTGCCAGCAGCCCACCGGGACTGGCCTTCAATGAGCAGTTCTTC. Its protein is CASSPPGLAFNEQFF.

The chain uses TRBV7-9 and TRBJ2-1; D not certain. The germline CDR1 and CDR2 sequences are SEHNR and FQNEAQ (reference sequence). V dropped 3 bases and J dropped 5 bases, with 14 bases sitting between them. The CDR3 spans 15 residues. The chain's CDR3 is CASSFGLNLNNEQFF. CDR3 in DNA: TGTGCCAGCAGCTTTGGGCTAAATCTGAACAATGAGCAGTTCTTC.

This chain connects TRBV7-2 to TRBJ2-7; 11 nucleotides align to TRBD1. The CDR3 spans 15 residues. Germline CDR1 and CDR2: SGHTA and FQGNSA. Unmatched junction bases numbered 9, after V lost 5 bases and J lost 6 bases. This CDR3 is CASSLDRGRRSEQYF. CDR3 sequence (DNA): TGTGCCAGCAGCCTGGACAGGGGGCGCAGGAGCGAGCAGTACTTC.

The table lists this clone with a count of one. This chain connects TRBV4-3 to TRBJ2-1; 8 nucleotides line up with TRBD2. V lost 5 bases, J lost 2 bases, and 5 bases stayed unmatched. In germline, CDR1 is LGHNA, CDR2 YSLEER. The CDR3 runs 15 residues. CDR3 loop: CASSKLADTYNEQFF. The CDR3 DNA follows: TGCGCCAGCAGCAAACTAGCGGATACCTACAATGAGCAGTTCTTC.

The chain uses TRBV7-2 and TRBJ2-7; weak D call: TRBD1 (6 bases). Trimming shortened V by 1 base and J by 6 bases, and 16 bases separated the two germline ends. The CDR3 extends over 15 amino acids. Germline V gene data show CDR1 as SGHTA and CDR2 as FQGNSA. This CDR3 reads CASSLDRVQAREQYF. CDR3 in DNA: TGTGCCAGCAGCTTAGACAGGGTGCAGGCTCGCGAGCAGTACTTC.

The CDR3 DNA is TGTGCCAGCAGCGCGGGCAGGGGAGGGACCTCCTATAATTCACCCCTCCACTTT. This encodes CASSAGRGGTSYNSPLHF. V gene TRBV9 combines with J gene TRBJ1-6; maybe TRBD1 (6 bases). Germline V gene lookup returns CDR1 SGDLS and CDR2 YYNGEE. The CDR3 is 18 residues long. The V and J ends lost 3 bases and 0 bases respectively, with 16 bases between them.

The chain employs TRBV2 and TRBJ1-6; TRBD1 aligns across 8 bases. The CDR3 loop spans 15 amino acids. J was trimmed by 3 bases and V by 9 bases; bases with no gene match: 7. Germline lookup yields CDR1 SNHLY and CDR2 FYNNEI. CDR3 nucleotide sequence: TGTGCCAGTACCAGGACAGGGCTCTATAATTCACCCCTCCACTTT. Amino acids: CASTRTGLYNSPLHF.

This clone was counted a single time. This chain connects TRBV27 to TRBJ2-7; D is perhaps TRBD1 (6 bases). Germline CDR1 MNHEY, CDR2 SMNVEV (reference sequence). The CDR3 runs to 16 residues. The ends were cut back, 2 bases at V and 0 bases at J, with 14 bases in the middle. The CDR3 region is CASSLRGGGSSYEQYF. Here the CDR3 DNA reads TGTGCCAGCAGTTTACGTGGGGGCGGTAGCTCCTACGAGCAGTACTTC.